The present entry profiles one T cell receptor (beta chain) with its context. This entry is derived from a study of blood T cell repertoires in COVID-19. Study in general: COVID-19 samples from acute and convalescent phases originated in the United States, Italy and Spain. T cells, B-cell-depleted T cells, or PBMCs supplied cDNA or gDNA.

The method was immunoSEQ multiplex PCR; TCRdb's version includes in-frame clones alone and lacks a portion of them. The data contain some 80,000 clones, 70% to 90% of them singletons. The CDR3 is made up of 12 amino acids. The germline V and J ends were trimmed by 6 bases and 3 bases, with 8 bases remaining between them. CDR1 and CDR2 from the germline V gene are LGHDT and YNNKEL (reference sequence). The receptor comes from a human donor in a cohort sampled during active COVID-19. Sample: peripheral blood. This sequence joins TRBV3-1 (or the pseudogene TRBV3-2) and TRBJ1-1; D remains ambiguous. The CDR3 DNA is TGTGCCAGCAGTTTGAGGGACACTGAAGCTTTCTTT. This encodes CASSLRDTEAFF.